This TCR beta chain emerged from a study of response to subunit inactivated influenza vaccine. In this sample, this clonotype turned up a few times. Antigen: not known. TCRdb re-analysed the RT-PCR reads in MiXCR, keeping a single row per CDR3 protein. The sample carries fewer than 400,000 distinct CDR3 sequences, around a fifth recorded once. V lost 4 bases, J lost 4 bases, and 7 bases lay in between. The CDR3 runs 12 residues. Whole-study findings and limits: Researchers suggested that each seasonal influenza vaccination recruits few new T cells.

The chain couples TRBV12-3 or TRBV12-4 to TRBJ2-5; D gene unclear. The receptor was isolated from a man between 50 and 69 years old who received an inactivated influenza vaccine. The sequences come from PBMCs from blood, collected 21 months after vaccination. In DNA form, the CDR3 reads TGTGCCAGCAGTTGGGAAGGAGAGACCCAGTACTTC. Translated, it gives CASSWEGETQYF.